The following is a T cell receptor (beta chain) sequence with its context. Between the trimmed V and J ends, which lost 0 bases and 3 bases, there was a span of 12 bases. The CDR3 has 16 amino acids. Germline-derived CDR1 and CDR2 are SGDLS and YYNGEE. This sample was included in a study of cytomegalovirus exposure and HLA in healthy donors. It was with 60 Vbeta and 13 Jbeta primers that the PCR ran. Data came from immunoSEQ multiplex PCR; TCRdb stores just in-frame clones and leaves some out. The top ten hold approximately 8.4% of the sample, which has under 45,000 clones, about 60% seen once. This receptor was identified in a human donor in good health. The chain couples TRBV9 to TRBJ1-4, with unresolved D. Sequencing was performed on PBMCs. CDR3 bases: TGTGCCAGCAGCGTAGGGGAGTGGGGTGCTAATGAAAAACTGTTTTTT. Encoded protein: CASSVGEWGANEKLFF.